The 25 T cell receptor beta chains below all came from one sample that was sequenced in a study of T-cell memory formation after mild COVID-19. Via MiXCR, TCRdb re-called the 5' RACE reads, giving one row per CDR3 protein. The sample lists about 340,000 distinct CDR3 sequences; over 13% were seen once. The sequenced sample was PBMCs or a T cell subset sorted from them (not recorded which). These TCRs come from a man aged 18-30 years who had mild COVID-19 (a few samples of this study predate the infection). Cell type and time point are not known.

This clonotype was recorded at least ten times. The chain couples TRBV12-3 or TRBV12-4 to TRBJ2-1; D unresolved. The V and J ends lost 4 bases and 10 bases respectively, with 17 bases between them. The CDR3 is 14 amino acids. The CDR3 loop is CASSYQRGEREQFF. The CDR3 nucleotides are TGTGCCAGCAGTTACCAGCGAGGTGAAAGGGAGCAGTTCTTC.

This clonotype was counted ten times or more. V is TRBV20-1 and J is TRBJ2-3; 7 bases are a match to TRBD2. This CDR3 has 15 amino acids. The ends lost 0 bases at V and 1 base at J; junction bases unmatched: 4. Germline V gene sequence: CDR1 DFQATT, CDR2 SNEGSKA (reference sequence). CDR3 DNA: TGCAGTGCTAGAGATGCCAGCGGGGGCACAGATACGCAGTATTTT. Protein: CSARDASGGTDTQYF.

The gene calls are TRBV14 and TRBJ2-5; tentative D call: TRBD1 (5 bases). Looked up from germline, CDR1 is SGHDN and CDR2 is FVKESK. The CDR3 is 14 amino acids. Trimming removed 2 bases at V and 5 bases at J, with 12 bases between. The CDR3 DNA reads as TGTGCCAGCAGCCAAATCCAGGGTCGGGAGACCCAGTACTTC. Translating gives CASSQIQGRETQYF.

This chain links TRBV6-1 with TRBJ1-2, with D maybe TRBD1 (6 bases). The CDR3 length is 15 residues. The V end was cut by 0 bases, the J end by 10 bases, with 18 bases between. CDR1 and CDR2 from the germline V gene are MNHNS and SASEGT. The CDR3 spells CASSEAGARGYPYTF. CDR3 sequence (DNA): TGTGCCAGCAGTGAAGCGGGGGCCAGGGGATATCCCTACACCTTC.

This clonotype has ten or more counts. CDR3 region: CASSPGGEGRAPLHF. As DNA, the CDR3 is TGTGCCAGCAGCCCTGGTGGGGAGGGCCGGGCACCCCTCCACTTT. The chain employs TRBV7-2 and TRBJ1-6, with D unresolved. V was pared by 5 bases and J by 11 bases, with 19 bases between. Germline CDR1 SGHTA, CDR2 FQGNSA. The CDR3 extends over 15 amino acids.

The DNA of the CDR3 is TGTGCCAGCAGTTACGAAAACTTCGTCGAGCAGTACTTC. The encoded protein is CASSYENFVEQYF. J is TRBJ2-7 and V is TRBV6-6, with no clear D. Germline-derived CDR1 and CDR2 are MNHNY and SVGAGI (reference sequence). V lost 2 bases, J lost 6 bases, and 11 bases lay in between. The CDR3 consists of 13 residues.

The rearrangement links TRBV27 to TRBJ2-7, with D possibly TRBD1 on 5 matching bases. Per the germline V gene, CDR1 is MNHEY and CDR2 is SMNVEV (reference sequence). The CDR3 runs 14 residues. The V end was cut by 2 bases, the J end by 2 bases, with 10 bases between. The CDR3 DNA follows: TGTGCCAGCAGTTTAGTTGACAGCGCCTACGAGCAGTACTTC. Protein: CASSLVDSAYEQYF.

This clonotype was found a few times. The chain is built from TRBV5-1 and TRBJ1-2; the D is unclear. V was pared by 6 bases and J by 9 bases, with 15 bases between. The CDR3 length is 12 residues. Germline V CDR1 and CDR2: SGHRS, YFSETQ. The CDR3 reads CASIGLRVSYTF. CDR3 in DNA: TGCGCCAGCATAGGGCTGCGCGTCAGCTACACCTTC.

This clonotype turned up a few times. In nucleotides, the CDR3 is TGCAGCATTCAGACGGGGCGCGAGCAGTACTTC. This encodes CSIQTGREQYF. The chain employs TRBV29-1 and TRBJ2-7, with D possibly being TRBD1 or TRBD2 (5 bases each). Trimming left V 8 bases short and J 6 bases short, with 14 bases between. The CDR3 is made up of 11 amino acids. Germline lookup yields CDR1 SQVTM and CDR2 ANQGSEA.

This chain joins TRBV10-2 and TRBJ2-1; 10 nucleotides line up with TRBD2. The CDR3 is 17 residues long. V shed 4 bases and J 1 base; nucleotides not matched to a gene: 7. CDR1 and CDR2 from the germline V gene are WSHSY and SAAADI. The CDR3 loop reads CASSGGRAGGSYNEQFF. The CDR3 DNA reads as TGCGCCAGCAGTGGAGGGAGAGCGGGGGGGTCCTACAATGAGCAGTTCTTC.

At least ten counts were recorded for this clonotype. The gene calls are TRBV20-1 and TRBJ2-2; the D gene could be TRBD1 or TRBD2 (5 bases each). Trimming shortened V by 6 bases and J by 6 bases, and 20 bases separated the two germline ends. Germline assignment: CDR1 DFQATT and CDR2 SNEGSKA (reference sequence). The CDR3 is 15 amino acids. The CDR3 region has the DNA TGCAGTGCCACCAAGGCAGGGTGGGGGTCCGGGGAGCTGTTTTTT. Protein product: CSATKAGWGSGELFF.

J is TRBJ1-2 and V is TRBV20-1; D remains ambiguous. The CDR3 loop spans 14 amino acids. V gave up 3 bases and J gave up 2 bases, with 13 bases separating them. Germline assignment: CDR1 DFQATT and CDR2 SNEGSKA (reference sequence). The CDR3 reads CSASHAPGNYGYTF. The CDR3 DNA follows: TGCAGTGCTAGTCACGCCCCAGGCAACTATGGCTACACCTTC.

The chain carries TRBV5-4 and TRBJ2-1; D is possibly TRBD2 (6 bases). This CDR3 region has 15 residues. V lost 1 base, J lost 5 bases, and 13 bases lay in between. Germline V gene sequence: CDR1 SGHNT, CDR2 YYREEE (reference sequence). CDR3 in amino acids: CASSLTLGGDNEQFF. The DNA for the CDR3 is TGTGCCAGCAGCTTGACCTTAGGAGGGGACAATGAGCAGTTCTTC.

This clonotype was picked up a small number of times. The gene calls are TRBV20-1 and TRBJ2-4; 10 positions match TRBD2. Trimming at V came to 3 bases and at J to 7 bases, leaving 6 bases not matched to a gene. This CDR3 has 14 amino acids. Germline V gene sequence: CDR1 DFQATT, CDR2 SNEGSKA (reference sequence). CDR3 region: CSASAALAGNIQYF. The CDR3 coding sequence is TGCAGTGCTAGTGCTGCACTAGCGGGGAACATTCAGTACTTC.

This clonotype was observed a few times. The rearrangement links TRBV2 to TRBJ2-3; 9 bases line up with TRBD1. V shed 6 bases and J 9 bases; nucleotides not matched to a gene: 19. This CDR3 has 17 amino acids. Germline CDR1 SNHLY, CDR2 FYNNEI. CDR3 coding DNA: TGTGCCAGCAGGGAATATACCATGTTCGGGACAGGGCGGACGCAGTATTTT. Translating gives CASREYTMFGTGRTQYF.

The genes are TRBV27 and TRBJ2-1; a possible D gene is TRBD1 (5 bases). CDR1 and CDR2 from the germline V gene are MNHEY and SMNVEV (reference sequence). CDR3 length: 14 residues. V shed 3 bases and J shed 0 bases, with 6 bases lying between them. CDR3 coding DNA: TGTGCCAGCAGTTTCCAGGGCTCCTACAATGAGCAGTTCTTC. Protein: CASSFQGSYNEQFF.

V gene TRBV20-1 combines with J gene TRBJ2-4; 13 positions agree with TRBD2. This CDR3 has 17 residues. After removal of 4 bases from V and 9 bases from J, the junction contained 15 bases not matched to a gene. Germline-derived CDR1 and CDR2 are DFQATT and SNEGSKA (reference sequence). In nucleotides, the CDR3 is TGCAGTGCTAAACCCCGACCAGGACTAGCGGGGGTCTTCATTCAGTACTTC. Its protein product is CSAKPRPGLAGVFIQYF.

The chain carries TRBV10-3 and TRBJ2-5; 11 bases align to TRBD1. The CDR3 has 14 residues. Looked up from germline, CDR1 is ENHRY and CDR2 is SYGVKD. The V segment lost 8 bases and the J segment 4 bases; nucleotides outside the gene matches: 6. The CDR3 DNA follows: TGTGCCATCTCTGGACAGGGGGCCGGAGAGACCCAGTACTTC. Its translation is CAISGQGAGETQYF.

The chain is built from TRBV20-1 and TRBJ1-1, with 7 positions matching TRBD1. The V gene's germline CDR1 is DFQATT and CDR2 SNEGSKA (reference sequence). Trimming at V came to 2 bases and at J to 0 bases, leaving 6 bases not matched to a gene. The CDR3 sequence is 15 residues long. The CDR3 DNA reads as TGCAGTGCTAGATCATCAGGGGGAATGAACACTGAAGCTTTCTTT. Its protein is CSARSSGGMNTEAFF.

The rearrangement links TRBV4-2 to TRBJ1-2, with D unresolved. The CDR3 is 15 amino acids. The V and J ends lost 3 bases and 2 bases respectively, with 13 bases between them. Germline lookup yields CDR1 LGHNA and CDR2 YNFKEQ. The CDR3 sequence: CASSQGVQTNYGYTF. In nucleotides, the CDR3 is TGTGCCAGCAGCCAGGGCGTGCAGACCAACTATGGCTACACCTTC.

The chain couples TRBV12-3 or TRBV12-4 to TRBJ2-2; D remains unclear. This CDR3 has 14 amino acids. Trimming took off 5 bases at V and 6 bases at J, with 13 bases between the two ends. The CDR3 sequence: CASSRHPRSGELFF. CDR3 bases: TGTGCCAGCAGTCGACATCCCCGATCCGGGGAGCTGTTTTTT.

Only a few counts were recorded for this clonotype. The CDR3 is CASSIQGAYTGELFF. The CDR3 DNA is TGTGCCAGCAGCATACAGGGGGCGTACACCGGGGAGCTGTTTTTT. The gene calls are TRBV9 and TRBJ2-2; 9 nucleotides agree with TRBD1. CDR3 length: 15 amino acids. After removal of 4 bases from V and 3 bases from J, the junction contained 4 bases not matched to a gene. The germline CDR1 and CDR2 sequences are SGDLS and YYNGEE. The whole variable domain, filled in from reference TRBV9 and TRBJ2-2, reads DSGVTQTPKHLITATGQRVTLRCSPRSGDLSVYWYQQSLDQGLQFLIQYYNGEERAKGNILERFSAQQFPDLHSELNLSSLELGDSALYFCASSIQGAYTGELFFGEGSRLTVL.

The chain uses TRBV7-2 and TRBJ1-5; 9 positions match TRBD1. J lost 7 bases, V lost 0 bases, and 10 bases had no gene match. The CDR3 length is 17 residues. Germline-derived CDR1 and CDR2 are SGHTA and FQGNSA. The CDR3 loop reads CASSLATPGTGRQPQHF. CDR3 DNA: TGTGCCAGCAGCTTAGCAACACCCGGGACAGGGAGGCAGCCCCAGCATTTT.

The chain links TRBV20-1 to TRBJ2-7; the D gene is possibly TRBD2 (5 bases). V lost 0 bases and J lost 0, with 12 bases in between. There are 15 residues in the CDR3. The germline V gene encodes CDR1 DFQATT and CDR2 SNEGSKA (reference sequence). DNA of the CDR3: TGCAGTGCTAGAGACTCGCGAGACTACTCCTACGAGCAGTACTTC. Residues: CSARDSRDYSYEQYF.

V is TRBV4-2 and J is TRBJ2-1; 7 bases fit TRBD2. Germline V gene sequence: CDR1 LGHNA, CDR2 YNFKEQ. The CDR3 has 16 amino acids. Losses at the gene ends were 0 bases for V and 8 bases for J; bases not matched to a gene: 10. In nucleotides, the CDR3 is TGTGCCAGCAGCCAAGACGGACACCGCCGGGGGGATGAGCAGTTCTTC. Protein product: CASSQDGHRRGDEQFF.